These T cell receptor beta chains were read from a single sample in a study of blood T cells in healthy people across ages. Via MiXCR, TCRdb re-called the 5' RACE reads, giving one row per CDR3 protein. The sample records approximately 1,700,000 distinct CDR3 sequences, more than 35% being singletons. Sequencing input: blood. The receptors were gathered from a human donor in good health. CDR3s include the opening cysteine and the closing phenylalanine or tryptophan. A D gene is named only where the DNA matches it firmly. Clone size appears in some rows only: once, few, many, or a class for an expanded clone.

v_call	j_call	d_call	cdr3_length	clone_size	cdr3_nt	cdr3_aa
TRBV11-2	TRBJ1-1	TRBD1	15	-	TGTGCCAGCAGCTTAGGTCGGACAGGTTGGACTGAAGCTTTCTTT	CASSLGRTGWTEAFF
TRBV20-1	TRBJ2-1	TRBD1	15	-	TGCAGTGCTAGAGACGGGACAGTCCCCTACAATGAGCAGTTCTTC	CSARDGTVPYNEQFF
TRBV12-3/TRBV12-4	TRBJ1-6	-	13	-	TGTGCCAGCAGCGATGGACCTAATCCACCCCTCCACTTT	CASSDGPNPPLHF
TRBV6-2/TRBV6-3	TRBJ1-2	TRBD1	12	few	TGTGCCAGCAGGGACAGGCTCTATGGCTACACCTTC	CASRDRLYGYTF
TRBV20-1	TRBJ2-7	-	11	few	TGCAGTGCCCCAGCCGTATACGAGCAGTACTTC	CSAPAVYEQYF
TRBV7-2	TRBJ2-3	-	17	-	TGTGCCAGCAGCTTAGGCAGGCTAATCTCCAGAGGAGATACGCAGTATTTT	CASSLGRLISRGDTQYF
TRBV7-9	TRBJ2-5	TRBD1	16	few	TGTGCCAGCAGCTGGGACAGGGGGCTGAGAGGGGAGACCCAGTACTTC	CASSWDRGLRGETQYF
TRBV24-1	TRBJ2-3	TRBD1	14	-	TGTGCCACCAGTGAAACTAACAGGGGTCATACGCAGTATTTT	CATSETNRGHTQYF
TRBV20-1	TRBJ1-4	-	15	few	TGCAGTGCTAGAGATTGGGGGAGTACTAATGAAAAACTGTTTTTT	CSARDWGSTNEKLFF
TRBV4-2	TRBJ1-2	-	17	-	TGTGCCAGCAGCCAAGAGGCTAGGGGGGGCGGTAACTATGGCTACACCTTC	CASSQEARGGGNYGYTF
TRBV5-1	TRBJ1-4	TRBD1	14	many	TGTGCCAGCAGCTCGGGACAGGGGGATGAAAAACTGTTTTTT	CASSSGQGDEKLFF
TRBV4-2	TRBJ1-2	-	13	few	TGTGCCAGCAGCCAAGATCGTTTAGATAGCTACACCTTC	CASSQDRLDSYTF
TRBV24-1	TRBJ2-5	-	11	few	TGTGCCACCGGTGGGCAAGAGACCCAGTACTTC	CATGGQETQYF
TRBV29-1	TRBJ1-2	-	13	-	TGCAGCGTTGAAGATCTGGGGATAGGGGGCTACACCTTC	CSVEDLGIGGYTF
TRBV7-2	TRBJ2-1	-	11	few	TGTGCCAGCAGCTTAGTTAAGGAGCAGTTCTTC	CASSLVKEQFF
TRBV5-1	TRBJ1-6	-	16	few	TGCGCCAGCAGCCTCCAACCTCGGACGTATAATTCACCCCTCCACTTT	CASSLQPRTYNSPLHF
TRBV20-1	TRBJ2-5	-	12	-	TGCAGTGCTAGCGAGGGGGGAGCGACCCAGTACTTC	CSASEGGATQYF
TRBV24-1	TRBJ2-3	-	15	-	TGTGCCACCGCGCCCTGGGCAGGGAGGACAGATACGCAGTATTTT	CATAPWAGRTDTQYF
TRBV9	TRBJ1-2	TRBD1	15	-	TGTGCCAGCAGCGGCTACAGGGGGCTCGCTTATGGCTACACCTTC	CASSGYRGLAYGYTF
TRBV20-1	TRBJ1-2	-	13	few	TGCAGTGCTAGAGGGCCGGCAGGGGACGGCTACACCTTC	CSARGPAGDGYTF